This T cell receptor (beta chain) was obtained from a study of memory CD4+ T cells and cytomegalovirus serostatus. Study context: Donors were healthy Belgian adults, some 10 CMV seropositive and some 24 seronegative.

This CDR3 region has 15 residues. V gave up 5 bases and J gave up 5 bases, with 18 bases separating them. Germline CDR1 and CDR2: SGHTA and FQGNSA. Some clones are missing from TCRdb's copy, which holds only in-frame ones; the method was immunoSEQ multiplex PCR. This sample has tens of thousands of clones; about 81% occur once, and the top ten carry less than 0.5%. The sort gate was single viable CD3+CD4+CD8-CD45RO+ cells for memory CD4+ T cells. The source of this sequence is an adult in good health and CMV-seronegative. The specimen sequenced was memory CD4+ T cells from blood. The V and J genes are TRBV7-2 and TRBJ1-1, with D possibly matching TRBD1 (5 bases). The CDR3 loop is CASSLGGYKGTEAFF. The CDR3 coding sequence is TGTGCCAGCAGCCTCGGGGGGTATAAAGGTACTGAAGCTTTCTTT.